This T cell receptor beta chain originates from a study of blood T cell repertoires in COVID-19. The wider study: Italy, Spain and the United States were the sources of the convalescent and acute COVID-19 samples. Sources were T cells, B-cell-depleted T cells, or PBMCs; the material itself was cDNA or gDNA.

Per the original methods: Estimation of nucleated cell counts was performed using reference gene primer amplification. The data were produced by immunoSEQ multiplex PCR, yet TCRdb's version contains in-frame clones alone and is incomplete. Clonal size and the V and J genes are those of that table, whereas D and trimming came from the DNA. In the table there are fewer than 60,000 clones, around 90% of which are singletons. V lost 8 bases and J lost 1, with 2 bases in between. Germline values: CDR1 SNHLY, CDR2 FYNNEI. The CDR3 sequence is 10 residues long. V gene TRBV2 combines with J gene TRBJ2-5, with unresolved D. This TCR was recovered from a human donor with active COVID-19. The donor label of this sample is uncertain. Sample: peripheral blood. CDR3 loop: CASLQETQYF. The CDR3 nucleotides are TGTGCCAGCCTCCAAGAGACCCAGTACTTC. Full variable domain (missing parts from reference TRBV2 and TRBJ2-5): EPEVTQTPSHQVTQMGQEVILRCVPISNHLYFYWYRQILGQKVEFLVSFYNNEISEKSEIFDDQFSVERPDGSNFTLKIRSTKLEDSAMYFCASLQETQYFGPGTRLLVL.